This is a list of T cell receptor beta chains from one sample in a study of radiation and T cells in renal cell carcinoma. Here immunoSEQ multiplex PCR was the method, and the copy in TCRdb shows in-frame clones only, minus some. The table includes tens of thousands of clones, 60% to 85% detected once. The sequencing here drew on blood, taken from a patient whose treatment included radiotherapy and nephrectomy. The receptor source for this set is a man between 60 and 70 years old with renal cell carcinoma. Each CDR3 is given with its conserved first and last residue. The order of the fields is J gene, CDR3 length, V gene, clone size, D gene, CDR3 DNA, CDR3 protein. The D gene is left open where the match is weak. Only some rows state a clone size, as once, few, many or a class for expanded clones.

>TRBJ1-4|16|TRBV18|.|TRBD1
TGTGCCAGCTCACCTCAGGGGGGTCCAACTAATGAAAAACTGTTTTTT
CASSPQGGPTNEKLFF
>TRBJ1-1|17|TRBV14|.|.
TGTGCCAGCAGCCGACGTTTGGGTTACGGTGAGAACACTGAAGCTTTCTTT
CASSRRLGYGENTEAFF
>TRBJ1-4|14|TRBV12-5|few|TRBD1
TGTGCTAGTGCCCCGGGACAGCCCACTGAAAAACTGTTTTTT
CASAPGQPTEKLFF
>TRBJ2-2|15|TRBV7-2|.|.
TGTGCCAGCAGCCCCGAGGGACTTCGACCCGGGGAGCTGTTTTTT
CASSPEGLRPGELFF
>TRBJ2-2|16|TRBV12-5|.|TRBD2
TGTGCTAGTGTCCCTACTAGCGGGGGGCCCACCGGGGAGCTGTTTTTT
CASVPTSGGPTGELFF
>TRBJ2-2|15|TRBV25-1|.|TRBD1
TGTGCCAGCAACGCGCAGGGGGCGCGCACCGGGGAGCTGTTTTTT
CASNAQGARTGELFF
>TRBJ1-4|12|TRBV6-1|.|.
TGTGCCAGCAGTCTCACAGCTGAAAAACTGTTTTTT
CASSLTAEKLFF
>TRBJ2-5|15|TRBV10-2|.|.
TGCGCCAGCAGTGTTAATAGACAGCTCCAAGAGACCCAGTACTTC
CASSVNRQLQETQYF
>TRBJ2-5|14|TRBV5-4|.|.
TGTGCCAGCAGCCTCCAGGGTACTCAAGAGACCCAGTACTTC
CASSLQGTQETQYF
>TRBJ1-1|13|TRBV12-5|.|.
TGTGCTAGTGGTCAGCTCTCGAACACTGAAGCTTTCTTT
CASGQLSNTEAFF
>TRBJ2-2|15|TRBV9|.|TRBD1
TGTGCCAGCAGCGGGGGGACAGGGGTTACCGGGGAGCTGTTTTTT
CASSGGTGVTGELFF
>TRBJ1-3|16|TRBV11-2|.|TRBD1
TGTGCCAGCAGCTCGCCGGGACAGGCCTCTGGAAACACCATATATTTT
CASSSPGQASGNTIYF
>TRBJ2-1|18|TRBV5-1|.|TRBD2
TGCGCCAGCAGCATAGGACTAGTCAGCGGGGTTGCCTACAATGAGCAGTTCTTC
CASSIGLVSGVAYNEQFF
>TRBJ2-1|15|TRBV6-4|.|TRBD2
TGTGCCACCAGCGAACTAGCGGGTACCGCGTATGGGCAGTTCTTC
CATSELAGTAYGQFF
>TRBJ2-7|15|TRBV18|.|.
TGTGCCAGCACCCGATGGTCAGGGGAAGCGGGGGAGCAGTACTTC
CASTRWSGEAGEQYF
>TRBJ2-2|14|TRBV15|.|TRBD1
TGTGCCACCGGACGGGACAGGGACACCGGGGAGCTGTTTTTT
CATGRDRDTGELFF
>TRBJ1-5|14|TRBV7-9|few|TRBD1
TGTGCCAGCAGCACAGGGGTCTCCAATCAGCCCCAGCATTTT
CASSTGVSNQPQHF
>TRBJ2-7|13|TRBV30|once|.
TGTGCCTGGGGCAACGGGTCCGAGGACGAGCAGTACTTC
CAWGNGSEDEQYF
>TRBJ1-4|15|TRBV30|.|TRBD1
TGTGCCTATGACAGGGGGCTTGCAACTAATGAAAAACTGTTTTTT
CAYDRGLATNEKLFF
>TRBJ1-1|15|TRBV19|.|.
TGTGCCAGTAGTAGGCCAGGGCTATTTTGGACTGAAGCTTTCTTT
CASSRPGLFWTEAFF
>TRBJ2-7|14|TRBV27|.|.
TGTGCCAGCAGTTCGGGGTCGGCAGGGTCGGTTAGTAACTTC
CASSSGSAGSVSNF
>TRBJ2-1|12|TRBV7-9|once|.
TGTGCCAGCAGCCGTGGCGCCATTGAGCAGTTCTTC
CASSRGAIEQFF
>TRBJ1-2|13|TRBV30|.|.
TGTGCCTGGAGTAGGGACGGAGTTGGAGGCTACACCTTC
CAWSRDGVGGYTF
>TRBJ2-2|12|TRBV13|.|.
TGTGCCAGCAGCTCGAACACCGGGGAGCTGTTTTTT
CASSSNTGELFF
>TRBJ1-1|17|TRBV19|.|.
TGTGCCAGTAGCCCTAATACAGAGAGGAGGCTGAACACTGAAGCTTTCTTT
CASSPNTERRLNTEAFF
>TRBJ2-1|12|TRBV30|once|.
TGTGCCTGGGGAGGACCGTACAATGAGCAGTTCTTC
CAWGGPYNEQFF
>TRBJ1-5|16|TRBV2|.|.
TGTGCCAGCAGTGAACGCATGGATCTTAGCAATCAGCCCCAGCATTTT
CASSERMDLSNQPQHF
>TRBJ1-3|17|TRBV18|once|.
TGTGCCAGCACCAGTCTCCAGGAGATATTATCTGGAAACACCATATATTTT
CASTSLQEILSGNTIYF
>TRBJ1-1|14|TRBV10-1|.|TRBD1
TGCGCCAGCAGTGTTGTACAGGGGGAGTTTAAAGCTTTCTTT
CASSVVQGEFKAFF
>TRBJ2-3|16|TRBV7-6|.|.
TGTGCCAGCAGCTTAGAGCCCCCTAGCGGCACAGATACGCAGTATTTT
CASSLEPPSGTDTQYF
>TRBJ2-3|16|TRBV5-1|.|TRBD1
TGCGCCAGCAGCTTGGCGGGACAGGGTGTCACAGATACGCAGTATTTT
CASSLAGQGVTDTQYF
>TRBJ2-7|14|TRBV30|many|TRBD2
TGTGCCTGGAGTGTACTAGCGGGGTCCTACGAGCAGTACTTC
CAWSVLAGSYEQYF
>TRBJ1-2|17|TRBV19|.|TRBD1
TGTGCCAGTAGTACCTCCGGACAGGTAATAGCTAACTATGGCTACACCTTC
CASSTSGQVIANYGYTF
>TRBJ2-7|15|TRBV4-3|.|.
TGCGCCAGCAGCCAAGCCGCGGACAGTGCCTACGAGCAGTACTTC
CASSQAADSAYEQYF
>TRBJ1-2|15|TRBV7-9|.|.
TGTGCCAGCAGCTTACAGGCCCCCATGGACTATGGCTACACCTTC
CASSLQAPMDYGYTF
>TRBJ2-2|17|TRBV19|.|TRBD2
TGTGCCAGTAGTGTAGGCGGGAGGGCCTCGAACACCGGGGAGCTGTTTTTT
CASSVGGRASNTGELFF
>TRBJ1-2|17|TRBV18|few|.
TGTGCCAGCTCCCTTAGGGCTCCAGAACCAAGTGGCTATGGCTACACCTTC
CASSLRAPEPSGYGYTF
>TRBJ1-2|14|TRBV5-8|.|.
TGTGCCAGCAGCTGGGACACAACAACCTATGGCTACACCTTC
CASSWDTTTYGYTF
>TRBJ2-1|16|TRBV6-1|.|TRBD2
TGTGCCAGCAGTGAACGGGCTAGCGGGAGACTTGGAGAGCAGTTCTTC
CASSERASGRLGEQFF
>TRBJ2-3|14|TRBV6-6|.|.
TGTGCCAGCAGTTTCCCCTTCCGCACAGATACGCAGTATTTT
CASSFPFRTDTQYF
>TRBJ2-1|11|TRBV20-1|few|.
TGCAGTGCTCAAGGGGGCAATGAGCAGTTCTTC
CSAQGGNEQFF
>TRBJ2-1|17|TRBV19|.|TRBD2
TGTGCCAGTAGTAGTCAACTAGCGGGGGTAGTCTACAATGAGCAGTTCTTC
CASSSQLAGVVYNEQFF
>TRBJ2-1|13|TRBV6-5|.|.
TGTGCCAGCAGACAGGGTACCTACAATGAGCAGTTCTTC
CASRQGTYNEQFF
>TRBJ2-5|14|TRBV5-1|.|.
TGCGCCAGCAGATCTACCACTGTCCAAGAGACCCAGTACTTC
CASRSTTVQETQYF
>TRBJ2-1|15|TRBV9|.|TRBD2
TGTGCCAGCAGCGCATTTAGCGGGGGAGACAATGAGCAGTTCTTC
CASSAFSGGDNEQFF
>TRBJ2-1|18|TRBV11-3|.|.
TGTGCCAGCAGCTTAGATTCGGGCAGGAAATCTATCTACAATGAGCAGTTCTTC
CASSLDSGRKSIYNEQFF
>TRBJ1-5|13|TRBV29-1|.|.
TGCAGCGTTGGGGAAGGGGACAATCAGCCCCAGCATTTT
CSVGEGDNQPQHF
>TRBJ2-5|15|TRBV7-8|.|TRBD2
TGTGCCAGCAGCCGGGAGCCGGGACTACAAGAGACCCAGTACTTC
CASSREPGLQETQYF
>TRBJ2-5|14|TRBV25-1|.|.
TGTGCCAGCAGTGAATCAGGGTTGGAGGAGACCCAGTACTTC
CASSESGLEETQYF
>TRBJ2-5|16|TRBV29-1|.|TRBD2
TGCAGCGTTGATGACGGCCCGGGAGGAGGGGCAGAGACCCAGTACTTC
CSVDDGPGGGAETQYF
>TRBJ1-2|13|TRBV9|.|.
TGTGCCAGCAGCGCACAGGGTCCCTATGGCTACACCTTC
CASSAQGPYGYTF